This TCR beta chain was retrieved from a study of T-cell reconstitution after alpha-beta-depleted transplantation in children. The TCRbeta library incorporated unique molecular identifiers. TCRdb called the PCR reads again in MiXCR, with one record for every CDR3 protein. The sample has some 640,000 distinct CDR3 sequences, 15% to 20% seen once; the top ten hold 0.85% to 1.3%. Sample: PBMCs from the stem cell graft donor, taken from the stem cell graft. This clonotype was sampled from a human donor who donated a stem cell graft to a child with acute myeloid leukemia.

Here the CDR3 DNA reads TGTGCCAGCAGCGAGGACAGGGGGCACGACGAGCAGTACTTC. It translates to CASSEDRGHDEQYF. The rearrangement joins TRBV9 to TRBJ2-7; 11 positions match TRBD1. The CDR3 loop spans 14 amino acids. V shed 3 bases, J shed 5 bases, and the junction held 4 bases outside the gene matches. CDR1 SGDLS and CDR2 YYNGEE come from the germline V gene.